The clone carrying this T cell receptor (beta chain) appeared a few times. Researchers amplified the TCR beta CDR3 regions from RNA transcripts. An initial round of RT-PCR targeting the TCR CDR3 relied on the HTBI primer set. One entry per CDR3 protein results from TCRdb running MiXCR on the multiplex PCR reads. The sample includes about 260,000 distinct CDR3 sequences, 22% of them seen just once. Germline CDR1 reads KGHSH; CDR2 reads LQKENI. Trimming took 0 bases from V and 1 from J, leaving 10 bases between them. The CDR3 is made up of 15 amino acids. The data are from a study of T cells in Graves' hyperthyroidism and ophthalmopathy.

Sequenced sample: blood. The sequence was obtained from a man aged 30 to 39 with Graves' ophthalmopathy. The V call is TRBV18, the J call TRBJ2-7, with a possible D match to TRBD2 (5 bases). The CDR3 DNA reads as TGTGCCAGCTCACCACCGGACTCGCGTTCCTACGAGCAGTACTTC. Its translation is CASSPPDSRSYEQYF.